This TCR beta chain was obtained from a study of identical twins. MiXCR, applied by TCRdb to the 5' RACE reads, yields one record per CDR3 protein. The sample includes nearly 250,000 distinct CDR3 sequences, roughly 7% seen only once; the top ten take approximately 3.6%. The CDR3 loop spans 13 amino acids. The V and J ends lost 6 bases and 7 bases respectively, with 15 bases between them. Germline V gene lookup returns CDR1 MNHEY and CDR2 SVGEGT. This same sample was also part of a study on yellow fever vaccine responses in identical twins.

The chain combines TRBV6-2 or TRBV6-3 with TRBJ1-2; D is undetermined. The sample consisted of memory (CD45RO+) T cells sorted from blood. The clonotype comes from a woman between 18 and 29 years old in good health. For the CDR3, the DNA is TGTGCCAGCAGCCCCGACGGGGTAACTGGCTACACCTTC. This translates into CASSPDGVTGYTF.